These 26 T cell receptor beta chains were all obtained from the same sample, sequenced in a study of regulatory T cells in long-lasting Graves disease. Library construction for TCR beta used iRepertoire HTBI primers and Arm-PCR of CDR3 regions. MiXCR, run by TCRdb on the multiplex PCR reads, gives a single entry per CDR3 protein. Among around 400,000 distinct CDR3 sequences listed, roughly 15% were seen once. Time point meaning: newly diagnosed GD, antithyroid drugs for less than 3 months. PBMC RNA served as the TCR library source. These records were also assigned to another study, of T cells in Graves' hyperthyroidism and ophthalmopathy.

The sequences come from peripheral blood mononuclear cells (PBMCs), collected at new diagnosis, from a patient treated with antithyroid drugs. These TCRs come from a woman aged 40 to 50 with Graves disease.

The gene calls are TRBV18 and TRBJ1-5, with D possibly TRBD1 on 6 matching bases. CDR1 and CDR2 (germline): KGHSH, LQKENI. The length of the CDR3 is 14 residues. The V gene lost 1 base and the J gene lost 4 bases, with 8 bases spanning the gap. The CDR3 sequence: CASSPQQGNQPQHF. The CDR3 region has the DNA TGTGCCAGCTCACCACAACAGGGTAATCAGCCCCAGCATTTT.

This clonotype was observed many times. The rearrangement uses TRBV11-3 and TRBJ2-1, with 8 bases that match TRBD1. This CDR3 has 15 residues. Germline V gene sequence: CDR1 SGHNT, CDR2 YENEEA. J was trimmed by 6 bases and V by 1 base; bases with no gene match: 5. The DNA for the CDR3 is TGTGCCAGCAGCTTAGGGACAGGGACGTTCAATGAGCAGTTCTTC. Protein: CASSLGTGTFNEQFF.

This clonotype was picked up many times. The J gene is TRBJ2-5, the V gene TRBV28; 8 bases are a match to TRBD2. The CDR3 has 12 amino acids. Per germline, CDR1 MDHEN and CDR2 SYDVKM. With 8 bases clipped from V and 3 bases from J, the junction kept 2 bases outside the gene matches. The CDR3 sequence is CASYGREETQYF. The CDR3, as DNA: TGTGCCAGCTACGGGAGGGAAGAGACCCAGTACTTC. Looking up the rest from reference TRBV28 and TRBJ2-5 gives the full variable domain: DVKVTQSSRYLVKRTGEKVFLECVQDMDHENMFWYRQDPGLGLRLIYFSYDVKMKEKGDIPEGYSVSREKKERFSLILESASTNQTSMYLCASYGREETQYFGPGTRLLVL.

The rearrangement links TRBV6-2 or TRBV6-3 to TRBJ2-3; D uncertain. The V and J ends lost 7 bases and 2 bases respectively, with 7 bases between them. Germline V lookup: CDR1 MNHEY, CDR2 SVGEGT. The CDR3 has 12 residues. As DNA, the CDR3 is TGTGCCAGCAAACGAGTCACAGATACGCAGTATTTT. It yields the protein CASKRVTDTQYF.

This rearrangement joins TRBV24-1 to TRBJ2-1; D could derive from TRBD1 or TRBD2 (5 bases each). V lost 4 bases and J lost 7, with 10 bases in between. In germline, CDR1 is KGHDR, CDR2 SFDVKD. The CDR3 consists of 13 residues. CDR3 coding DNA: TGTGCCACCAGTGAAACGGGGCGTAATGAGCAGTTCTTC. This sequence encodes CATSETGRNEQFF.

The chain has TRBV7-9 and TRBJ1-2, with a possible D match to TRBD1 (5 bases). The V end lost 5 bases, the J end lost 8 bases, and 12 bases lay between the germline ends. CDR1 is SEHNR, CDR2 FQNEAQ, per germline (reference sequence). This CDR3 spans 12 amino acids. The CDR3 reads CASSRDRLGYTF. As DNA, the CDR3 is TGTGCCAGCAGCCGGGACCGGTTAGGCTACACCTTC.

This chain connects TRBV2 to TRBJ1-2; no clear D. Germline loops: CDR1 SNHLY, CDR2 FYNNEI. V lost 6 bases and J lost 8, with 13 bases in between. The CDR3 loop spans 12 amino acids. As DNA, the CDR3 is TGTGCCAGCAGGGGAGAATGGTGGGGCTACACCTTC. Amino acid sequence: CASRGEWWGYTF.

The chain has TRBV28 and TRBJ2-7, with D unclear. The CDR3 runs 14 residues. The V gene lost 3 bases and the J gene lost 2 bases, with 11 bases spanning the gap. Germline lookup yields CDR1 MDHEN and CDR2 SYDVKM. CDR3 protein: CASSFIAAPYEQYF. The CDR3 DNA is TGTGCCAGCAGTTTCATCGCGGCTCCCTACGAGCAGTACTTC.

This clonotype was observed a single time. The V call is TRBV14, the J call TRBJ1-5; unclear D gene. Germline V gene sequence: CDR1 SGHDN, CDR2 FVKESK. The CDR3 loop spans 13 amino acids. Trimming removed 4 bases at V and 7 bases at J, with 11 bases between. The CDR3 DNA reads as TGTGCCAGCAGCCTGTCGTTAGGGCAGCCCCAGCATTTT. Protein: CASSLSLGQPQHF.

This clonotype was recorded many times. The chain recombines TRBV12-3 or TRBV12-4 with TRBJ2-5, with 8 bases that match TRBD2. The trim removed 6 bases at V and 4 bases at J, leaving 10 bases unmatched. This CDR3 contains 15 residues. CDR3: CASRSTAGGGETQYF. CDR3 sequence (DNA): TGTGCCAGCAGGTCGACGGCGGGAGGAGGAGAGACCCAGTACTTC.

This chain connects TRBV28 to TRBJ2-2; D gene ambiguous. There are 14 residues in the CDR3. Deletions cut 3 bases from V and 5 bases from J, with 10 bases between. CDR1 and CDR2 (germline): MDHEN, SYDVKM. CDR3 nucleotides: TGTGCCAGCAGTTTGTGGGTGGAAACCGGGGAGCTGTTTTTT. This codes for CASSLWVETGELFF.

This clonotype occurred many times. The DNA for the CDR3 is TGTGCCAGCAGTTTCAGGGTCGCTAGCACAGATACGCAGTATTTT. Translated: CASSFRVASTDTQYF. The chain carries TRBV12-3 or TRBV12-4 and TRBJ2-3, with D tentatively TRBD1 (5 bases). The CDR3 has 15 amino acids. The germline V and J ends were trimmed by 3 bases and 0 bases, with 10 bases remaining between them.

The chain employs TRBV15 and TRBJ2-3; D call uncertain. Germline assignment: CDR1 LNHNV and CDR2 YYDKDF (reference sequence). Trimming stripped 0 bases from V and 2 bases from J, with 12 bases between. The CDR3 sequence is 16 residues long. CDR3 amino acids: CATSREEVGPTDTQYF. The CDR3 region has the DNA TGTGCCACCAGCAGAGAAGAGGTGGGCCCCACAGATACGCAGTATTTT.

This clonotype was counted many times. The CDR3 nucleotides are TGTGCCACCAGCGGCCCCGGGCGCGGGACAGGGGTCCTGGACTACGAGCAGTACTTC. It encodes CATSGPGRGTGVLDYEQYF. The rearrangement links TRBV15 to TRBJ2-7; TRBD1 agrees at 10 bases. Germline V gene lookup returns CDR1 LNHNV and CDR2 YYDKDF (reference sequence). The CDR3 loop spans 19 amino acids. Unmatched junction bases numbered 19, after V lost 5 bases and J lost 3 bases.

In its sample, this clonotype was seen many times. This CDR3 is CASSRGLGYEQYF. As DNA, the CDR3 is TGCGCCAGCAGCCGAGGACTAGGCTACGAGCAGTACTTC. This chain uses TRBV4-3 with TRBJ2-7, with 7 bases matching TRBD2. This CDR3 comprises 13 residues. Per the germline V gene, CDR1 is LGHNA and CDR2 is YSLEER. Trimming at V came to 4 bases and at J to 3 bases, leaving 3 bases not matched to a gene.

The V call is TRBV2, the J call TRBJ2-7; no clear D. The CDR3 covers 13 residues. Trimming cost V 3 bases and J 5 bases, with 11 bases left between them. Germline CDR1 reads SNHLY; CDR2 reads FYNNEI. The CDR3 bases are TGTGCCAGCAGTGACATTGGCGGTCACGAGCAGTACTTC. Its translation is CASSDIGGHEQYF.

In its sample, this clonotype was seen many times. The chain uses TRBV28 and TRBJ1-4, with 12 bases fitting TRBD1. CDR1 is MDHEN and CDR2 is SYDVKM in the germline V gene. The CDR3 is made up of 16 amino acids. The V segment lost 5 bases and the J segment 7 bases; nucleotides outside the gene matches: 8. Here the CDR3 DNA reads TGTGCCAGCAGTATAGGGACAGGGGGCAGTAGTGAAAAACTGTTTTTT. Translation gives CASSIGTGGSSEKLFF.

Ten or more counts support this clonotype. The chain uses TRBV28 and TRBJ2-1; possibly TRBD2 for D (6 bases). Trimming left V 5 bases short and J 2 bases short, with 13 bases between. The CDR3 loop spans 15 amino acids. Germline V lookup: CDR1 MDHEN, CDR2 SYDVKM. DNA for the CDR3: TGTGCCAGCAGTCGCCTCGCGGGAACCTACAATGAGCAGTTCTTC. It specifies CASSRLAGTYNEQFF.

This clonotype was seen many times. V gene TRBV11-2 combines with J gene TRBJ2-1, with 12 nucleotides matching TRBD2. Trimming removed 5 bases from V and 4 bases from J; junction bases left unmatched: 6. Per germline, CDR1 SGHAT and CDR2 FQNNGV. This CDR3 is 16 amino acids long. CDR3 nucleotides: TGTGCCAGCAGCCCCCGACTAGCGGGAGTTTACAATGAGCAGTTCTTC. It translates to CASSPRLAGVYNEQFF.

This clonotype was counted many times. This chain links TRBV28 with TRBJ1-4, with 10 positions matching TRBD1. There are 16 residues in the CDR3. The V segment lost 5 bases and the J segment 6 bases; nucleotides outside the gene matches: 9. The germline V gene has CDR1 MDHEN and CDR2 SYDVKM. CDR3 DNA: TGTGCCAGCAGTGGTGAGACCGGGACAGGGGATGAAAAACTGTTTTTT. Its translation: CASSGETGTGDEKLFF. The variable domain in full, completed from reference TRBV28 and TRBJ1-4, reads DVKVTQSSRYLVKRTGEKVFLECVQDMDHENMFWYRQDPGLGLRLIYFSYDVKMKEKGDIPEGYSVSREKKERFSLILESASTNQTSMYLCASSGETGTGDEKLFFGSGTQLSVL.

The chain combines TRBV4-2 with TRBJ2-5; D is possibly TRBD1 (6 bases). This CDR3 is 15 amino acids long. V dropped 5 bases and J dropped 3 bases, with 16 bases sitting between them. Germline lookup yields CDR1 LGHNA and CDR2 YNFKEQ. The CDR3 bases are TGTGCCAGCAGCACACAGGGTTTTGGGGAAGAGACCCAGTACTTC. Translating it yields CASSTQGFGEETQYF.

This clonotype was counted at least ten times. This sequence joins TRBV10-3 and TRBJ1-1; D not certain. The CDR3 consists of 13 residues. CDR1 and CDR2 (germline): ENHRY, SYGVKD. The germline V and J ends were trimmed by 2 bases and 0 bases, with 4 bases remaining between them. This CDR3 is CAISERVNTEAFF. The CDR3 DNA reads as TGTGCCATCAGTGAGCGTGTGAACACTGAAGCTTTCTTT.

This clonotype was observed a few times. CDR3 sequence: CASSRGGQGDGYTF. In DNA form, the CDR3 reads TGCGCCAGCAGCAGAGGGGGACAGGGGGATGGCTACACCTTC. The rearrangement uses TRBV4-1 and TRBJ1-2; 11 nucleotides line up with TRBD1. From germline, CDR1 is MGHRA and CDR2 YSYEKL. The ends lost 5 bases at V and 6 bases at J; junction bases unmatched: 5. CDR3 length: 14 amino acids.

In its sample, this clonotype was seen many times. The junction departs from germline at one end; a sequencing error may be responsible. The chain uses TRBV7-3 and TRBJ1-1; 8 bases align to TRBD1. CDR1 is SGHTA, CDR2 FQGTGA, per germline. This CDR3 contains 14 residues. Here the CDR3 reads CASSLTGGTTEAFF. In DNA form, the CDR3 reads TGTGCCAGCAGCCTAACAGGGGGGACGACTGAAGCTTTCTTT.

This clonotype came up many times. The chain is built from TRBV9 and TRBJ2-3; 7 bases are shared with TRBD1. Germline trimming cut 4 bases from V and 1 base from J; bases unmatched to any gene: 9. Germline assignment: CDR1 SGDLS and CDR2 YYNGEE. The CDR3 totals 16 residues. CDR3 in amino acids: CASSIGQELRTDTQYF. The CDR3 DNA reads TGTGCCAGCAGCATCGGACAGGAGCTCCGCACAGATACGCAGTATTTT. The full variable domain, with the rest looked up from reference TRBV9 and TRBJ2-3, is DSGVTQTPKHLITATGQRVTLRCSPRSGDLSVYWYQQSLDQGLQFLIQYYNGEERAKGNILERFSAQQFPDLHSELNLSSLELGDSALYFCASSIGQELRTDTQYFGPGTRLTVL.

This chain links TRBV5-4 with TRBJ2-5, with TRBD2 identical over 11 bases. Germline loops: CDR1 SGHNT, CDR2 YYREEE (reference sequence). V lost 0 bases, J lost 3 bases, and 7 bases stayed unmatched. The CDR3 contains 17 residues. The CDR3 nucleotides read TGTGCCAGCAGCTTGGAACCGGGACTAGCGGATAAAGAGACCCAGTACTTC. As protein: CASSLEPGLADKETQYF.